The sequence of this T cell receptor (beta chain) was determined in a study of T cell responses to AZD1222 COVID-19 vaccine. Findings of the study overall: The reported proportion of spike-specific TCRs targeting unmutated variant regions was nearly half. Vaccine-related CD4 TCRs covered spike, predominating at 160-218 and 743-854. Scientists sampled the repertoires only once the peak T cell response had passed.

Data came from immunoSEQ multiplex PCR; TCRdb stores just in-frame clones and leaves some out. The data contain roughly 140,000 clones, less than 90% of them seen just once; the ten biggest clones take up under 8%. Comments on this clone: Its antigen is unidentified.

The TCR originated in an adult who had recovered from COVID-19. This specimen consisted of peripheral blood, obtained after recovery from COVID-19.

The CDR3 sequence: CASSVGGTRGANTDTQYF. As DNA, the CDR3 is TGTGCCAGCAGCGTCGGGGGTACCCGGGGGGCTAACACAGATACGCAGTATTTT. This chain joins TRBV9 and TRBJ2-3; tentatively, D is TRBD2 (7 bases). The length of the CDR3 is 18 residues. Germline CDR1 reads SGDLS; CDR2 reads YYNGEE. Deletions cut 2 bases from V and 2 bases from J, with 21 bases between.